The 26 T cell receptor beta chains in this list originate from one sample, sequenced in a study of CD8 T cells in Susac syndrome. RNA, at roughly 0.45 to 1 ug, was reverse transcribed with random hexamers. TCRdb used MiXCR to reprocess the immunoSEQ multiplex PCR reads, holding one entry per CDR3 protein. The sample comprises tens of thousands of distinct CDR3 sequences, over 85% of which are singletons, and less than 0.6% rests with the top ten. The sequencing sample was made of CD8+ T cells from PBMCs. All receptors come from a human donor with Susac syndrome.

This sequence joins TRBV6-6 and TRBJ2-6; D unresolved. The germline V and J ends were trimmed by 2 bases and 3 bases, with 11 bases remaining between them. CDR3 length: 16 amino acids. Germline V gene lookup returns CDR1 MNHNY and CDR2 SVGAGI (reference sequence). Here the CDR3 DNA reads TGTGCCAGCAGTTACGAATGGGGATATGGGGCCAACGTCCTGACTTTC. Protein: CASSYEWGYGANVLTF.

V gene TRBV12-3 or TRBV12-4 combines with J gene TRBJ1-2; no clear D gene. This CDR3 has 12 residues. V shed 4 bases and J shed 8 bases, with 11 bases lying between them. CDR3 nucleotides: TGTGCCAGCAGTTCGCGTCTGGGGGGCTACACCTTC. Its translation: CASSSRLGGYTF.

This chain connects TRBV7-2 to TRBJ2-7, with D possibly being TRBD1 or TRBD2 (5 bases each). The germline V gene encodes CDR1 SGHTA and CDR2 FQGNSA. The CDR3 contains 15 residues. The ends were cut back, 3 bases at V and 0 bases at J, with 12 bases in the middle. The CDR3 spells CASSFRDGPSYEQYF. The CDR3 coding sequence is TGTGCCAGCAGCTTCCGGGACGGGCCCTCCTACGAGCAGTACTTC.

The chain has TRBV2 and TRBJ2-1, with 8 bases fitting TRBD2. Germline lookup yields CDR1 SNHLY and CDR2 FYNNEI. With V trimmed by 1 base and J by 4 bases, 3 bases remained unmatched. CDR3 length: 15 amino acids. CDR3 region: CASSEDEREYNEQFF. In nucleotides, the CDR3 is TGTGCCAGCAGTGAAGACGAGCGGGAGTACAATGAGCAGTTCTTC.

This chain joins TRBV3-1 and TRBJ2-1; 10 bases map to TRBD1. The germline CDR1 and CDR2 sequences are LGHDT and YNNKEL (reference sequence). V shed 1 base, J shed 5 bases, and the junction held 5 bases outside the gene matches. This CDR3 is 16 amino acids long. The CDR3 reads CASSQAEGQGNNEQFF. The CDR3 bases are TGTGCCAGCAGCCAAGCGGAGGGACAGGGGAACAATGAGCAGTTCTTC.

The rearrangement uses TRBV18 and TRBJ2-5; D uncertain. Germline CDR1 is KGHSH and CDR2 is LQKENI. The ends were cut back, 6 bases at V and 0 bases at J, with 5 bases in the middle. The CDR3 spans 12 residues. The CDR3 here is CASSDHQETQYF. The CDR3 bases are TGTGCCAGCTCCGACCACCAAGAGACCCAGTACTTC.

The chain recombines TRBV7-9 with TRBJ1-1, with 10 bases lining up with TRBD1. The V gene end was trimmed by 1 base and the J gene end by 3 bases; junction bases not matched to a gene: 2. Germline V CDR1 and CDR2: SEHNR, FQNEAQ (reference sequence). There are 15 residues in the CDR3. The CDR3 loop reads CASSLVGQGDTEAFF. The CDR3 region has the DNA TGTGCCAGCAGCTTAGTTGGACAGGGGGACACTGAAGCTTTCTTT. Using reference TRBV7-9 and TRBJ1-1 for the parts outside the CDR3, the full variable domain is DTGVSQNPRHKITKRGQNVTFRCDPISEHNRLYWYRQTLGQGPEFLTYFQNEAQLEKSRLLSDRFSAERPKGSFSTLEIQRTEQGDSAMYLCASSLVGQGDTEAFFGQGTRLTVV.

The rearrangement uses TRBV7-9 and TRBJ2-2; a possible D gene is TRBD2 (7 bases). The germline gives CDR1 SEHNR, CDR2 FQNEAQ (reference sequence). Between the trimmed V and J ends, which lost 5 bases and 7 bases, there was a span of 20 bases. The CDR3 is 16 residues long. The CDR3 sequence is CASSGGGDARNGELFF. CDR3 nucleotide sequence: TGTGCCAGCAGCGGAGGGGGGGACGCGAGGAACGGGGAGCTGTTTTTT.

The chain employs TRBV29-1 and TRBJ2-7; 9 bases fit TRBD2. Trimming at V came to 2 bases and at J to 4 bases, leaving 6 bases not matched to a gene. The CDR3 is made up of 14 amino acids. CDR1 is SQVTM and CDR2 is ANQGSEA in the germline V gene. As DNA, the CDR3 is TGCAGCGTTGAACTGGCTAGCGGGGAGTACGAGCAGTACTTC. Its protein product is CSVELASGEYEQYF.

The rearrangement uses TRBV6-5 and TRBJ2-3, with no clear D. Per germline, CDR1 MNHEY and CDR2 SVGAGI. V gave up 7 bases and J gave up 4 bases, with 9 bases separating them. This CDR3 region has 12 residues. The CDR3 is CASTRPPDTQYF. For the CDR3, the DNA is TGTGCCAGCACCCGTCCCCCAGATACGCAGTATTTT.

The genes are TRBV20-1 and TRBJ2-1; unclear D gene. The CDR3 totals 14 residues. Trimming pared 3 bases from V and 7 bases from J, leaving 16 bases between. CDR1 and CDR2 (germline): DFQATT, SNEGSKA (reference sequence). The CDR3 bases are TGCAGTGCTAGTATCGCGCGGCCTACTAATGAGCAGTTCTTC. Translating gives CSASIARPTNEQFF.

This clonotype occurred once. The J gene is TRBJ2-5, the V gene TRBV19; D is possibly TRBD2 (5 bases). The CDR3 runs to 13 residues. The germline V and J ends were trimmed by 6 bases and 5 bases, with 13 bases remaining between them. Germline V gene sequence: CDR1 LNHDA, CDR2 SQIVND (reference sequence). For the CDR3, the DNA is TGTGCCAGTAGCGATCGGAGCGGCGAGACCCAGTACTTC. Residues: CASSDRSGETQYF.

The CDR3 protein is CASSGDANYGYTF. CDR3 nucleotide sequence: TGTGCCAGCTCAGGGGACGCTAACTATGGCTACACCTTC. V and J are TRBV12-3 or TRBV12-4 and TRBJ1-2; perhaps TRBD1 as D (6 bases). V was pared by 8 bases and J by 0 bases, with 10 bases between. This CDR3 spans 13 amino acids.

V usage is TRBV7-9 and J usage is TRBJ1-1; 7 bases are shared with TRBD1. This CDR3 is 16 amino acids long. V lost 1 base and J lost 4; bases outside the gene matches: 9. Germline V CDR1 and CDR2: SEHNR, FQNEAQ (reference sequence). This CDR3 is CASSLVGRGGTTEAFF. In nucleotides, the CDR3 is TGTGCCAGCAGCTTAGTCGGCAGGGGGGGGACCACTGAAGCTTTCTTT.

This rearrangement joins TRBV20-1 to TRBJ2-1, with TRBD2 as a possible D gene (5 bases). The length of the CDR3 is 14 residues. CDR1 is DFQATT and CDR2 is SNEGSKA in the germline V gene (reference sequence). V lost 0 bases to trimming and J lost 8 bases, with 14 bases between them. CDR3 amino acids: CSARDPRAADEQFF. Here the CDR3 DNA reads TGCAGTGCTAGAGATCCGCGGGCGGCCGATGAGCAGTTCTTC.

J is TRBJ2-7 and V is TRBV28; TRBD2 matches at 10 bases. The CDR3 runs 14 residues. The J segment lost 7 bases and the V segment lost 6 bases, leaving 9 bases of the junction unmatched. Germline V gene sequence: CDR1 MDHEN, CDR2 SYDVKM. CDR3 protein: CASSRVAGGEEQYF. CDR3 nucleotides: TGTGCCAGCAGCCGCGTAGCGGGAGGCGAAGAGCAGTACTTC.

The genes are TRBV20-1 and TRBJ2-1, with D maybe TRBD1 (5 bases). This CDR3 spans 16 amino acids. Germline assignment: CDR1 DFQATT and CDR2 SNEGSKA (reference sequence). Deletions cut 6 bases from V and 0 bases from J, with 18 bases between. This chain's CDR3 is CSAQGDSPSSYNEQFF. CDR3 sequence (DNA): TGCAGTGCCCAAGGCGACAGTCCGAGCTCCTACAATGAGCAGTTCTTC.

The gene calls are TRBV30 and TRBJ2-7, with TRBD2 matching over 9 bases. CDR3 length: 14 residues. Germline CDR1 and CDR2: GTSNPN and SVGIG (reference sequence). The J segment lost 3 bases and the V segment lost 4 bases, leaving 7 bases of the junction unmatched. The chain's CDR3 is CAWISSGTYYEQYF. The CDR3 bases are TGTGCCTGGATCTCTAGCGGGACTTACTACGAGCAGTACTTC. Full variable domain (missing parts from reference TRBV30 and TRBJ2-7): SQTIHQWPATLVQPVGSPLSLECTVEGTSNPNLYWYRQAAGRGLQLLFYSVGIGQISSEVPQNLSASRPQDRQFILSSKKLLLSDSGFYLCAWISSGTYYEQYFGPGTRLTVT.

The chain uses TRBV20-1 and TRBJ2-1; D is unresolved. Germline assignment: CDR1 DFQATT and CDR2 SNEGSKA (reference sequence). This CDR3 is built from 14 residues. The V gene lost 7 bases and the J gene lost 0 bases, with 13 bases spanning the gap. CDR3 sequence reads: CSVQERSSYNEQFF. The CDR3 DNA is TGCAGTGTTCAGGAACGAAGCTCCTACAATGAGCAGTTCTTC.

The V and J genes are TRBV7-8 and TRBJ2-1; D perhaps matches TRBD1 (7 bases). V was clipped by 5 bases and J by 6 bases, with 17 bases between them. The length of the CDR3 is 15 residues. Germline CDR1 reads SGHVS; CDR2 reads FQNEAQ. The CDR3 here is CASSHRPQGGNEQFF. CDR3 DNA: TGTGCCAGCAGCCACCGTCCTCAGGGGGGCAATGAGCAGTTCTTC.

Here the CDR3 reads CSASPTGRGGYTF. Here the CDR3 DNA reads TGCAGTGCTAGCCCGACAGGGCGTGGAGGCTACACCTTC. The chain uses TRBV20-1 and TRBJ1-2; 7 bases are shared with TRBD1. J lost 8 bases, V lost 3 bases, and 9 bases had no gene match. CDR3 length: 13 residues. The germline V gene has CDR1 DFQATT and CDR2 SNEGSKA (reference sequence).

This clonotype came up once. The chain combines TRBV6-2 or TRBV6-3 with TRBJ2-1, with 9 bases lining up with TRBD2. This CDR3 is built from 15 residues. After removal of 6 bases from V and 9 bases from J, the junction contained 12 bases not matched to a gene. From germline, CDR1 is MNHEY and CDR2 SVGEGT. DNA for the CDR3: TGTGCCAGCAGCCTAAATAGCGGGAGTCGTAGTGAGCAGTTCTTC. Amino acid sequence: CASSLNSGSRSEQFF.

This clonotype was recorded once. The rearrangement links TRBV27 to TRBJ2-1, with 7 bases lining up with TRBD1. CDR3 size: 13 residues. J gave up 7 bases and V 9 bases, and 9 bases lay outside the gene matches. Germline-derived CDR1 and CDR2 are MNHEY and SMNVEV (reference sequence). As DNA, the CDR3 is TGTGCCAGTAAGAATGACAGGGCAAATGAGCAGTTCTTC. It translates to CASKNDRANEQFF.

In DNA form, the CDR3 reads TGTGCCAGCAGTTTAGAGGTTACCGGGGAGCTGTTTTTT. Translated, it gives CASSLEVTGELFF. The genes are TRBV12-3 or TRBV12-4 and TRBJ2-2; D is unclear. This CDR3 comprises 13 residues. V lost 1 base, J lost 5 bases, and 5 bases lay in between.

On this clonotype: Its ends do not fully match the called genes, so a read error is possible. V is TRBV2 and J is TRBJ1-1; 8 positions agree with TRBD1. The CDR3 is 14 residues long. Germline V gene sequence: CDR1 SNHLY, CDR2 FYNNEI. The CDR3 DNA is TGTGCCAGCAGCGAAGGACAGGGCAACACTGAAGCTTTCTTT. Residues: CASSEGQGNTEAFF. Full variable domain (missing parts from reference TRBV2 and TRBJ1-1): EPEVTQTPSHQVTQMGQEVILRCVPISNHLYFYWYRQILGQKVEFLVSFYNNEISEKSEIFDDQFSVERPDGSNFTLKIRSTKLEDSAMYFCASSEGQGNTEAFFGQGTRLTVV.

This clonotype was counted a single time. The chain couples TRBV27 to TRBJ2-7, with D perhaps being TRBD1 or TRBD2 (5 bases each). Per germline, CDR1 MNHEY and CDR2 SMNVEV (reference sequence). V lost 5 bases, J lost 6 bases, and 20 bases lay in between. This CDR3 is 15 amino acids long. CDR3 coding DNA: TGTGCCAGCAGTCCCCTGACAGTGATCCTAGCCGAGCAGTACTTC. Its protein product is CASSPLTVILAEQYF.